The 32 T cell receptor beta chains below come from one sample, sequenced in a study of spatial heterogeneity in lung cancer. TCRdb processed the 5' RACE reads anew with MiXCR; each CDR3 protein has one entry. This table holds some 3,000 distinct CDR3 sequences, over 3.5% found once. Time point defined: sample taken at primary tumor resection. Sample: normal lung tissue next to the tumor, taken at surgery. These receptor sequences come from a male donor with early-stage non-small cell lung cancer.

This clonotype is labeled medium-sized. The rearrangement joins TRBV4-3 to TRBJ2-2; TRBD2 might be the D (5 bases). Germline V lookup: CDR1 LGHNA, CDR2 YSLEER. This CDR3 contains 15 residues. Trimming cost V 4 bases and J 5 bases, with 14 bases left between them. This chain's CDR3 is CASSRLREGTGELFF. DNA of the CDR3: TGCGCCAGCAGCCGTCTGAGGGAAGGAACCGGGGAGCTGTTTTTT.

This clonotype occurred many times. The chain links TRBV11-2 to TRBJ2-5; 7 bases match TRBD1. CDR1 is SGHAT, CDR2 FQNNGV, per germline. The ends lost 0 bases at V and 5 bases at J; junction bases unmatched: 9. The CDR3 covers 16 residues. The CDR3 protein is CASSLEGNRGWETQYF. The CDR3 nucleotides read TGTGCCAGCAGCTTAGAGGGAAACAGGGGATGGGAGACCCAGTACTTC.

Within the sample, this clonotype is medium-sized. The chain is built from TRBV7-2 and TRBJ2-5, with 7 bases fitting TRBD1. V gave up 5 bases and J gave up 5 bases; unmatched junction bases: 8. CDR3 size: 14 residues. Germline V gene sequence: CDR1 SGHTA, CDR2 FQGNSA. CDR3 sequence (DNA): TGTGCCAGCAGCCATGACAGGGCTGTGGAGACCCAGTACTTC. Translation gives CASSHDRAVETQYF.

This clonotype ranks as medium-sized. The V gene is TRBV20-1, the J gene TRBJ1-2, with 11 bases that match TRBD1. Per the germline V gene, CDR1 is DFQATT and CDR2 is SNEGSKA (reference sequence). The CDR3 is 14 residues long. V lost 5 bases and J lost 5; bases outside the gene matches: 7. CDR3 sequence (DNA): TGCAGTGCTCCCCGGGACAGGGGGGGATATGGCTACACCTTC. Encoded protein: CSAPRDRGGYGYTF.

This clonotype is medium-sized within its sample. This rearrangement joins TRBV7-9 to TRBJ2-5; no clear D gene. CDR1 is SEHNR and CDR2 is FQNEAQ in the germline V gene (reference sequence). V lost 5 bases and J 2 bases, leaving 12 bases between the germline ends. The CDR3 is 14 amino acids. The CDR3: CASSDPPGQETQYF. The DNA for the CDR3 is TGTGCCAGCAGCGACCCCCCTGGACAAGAGACCCAGTACTTC.

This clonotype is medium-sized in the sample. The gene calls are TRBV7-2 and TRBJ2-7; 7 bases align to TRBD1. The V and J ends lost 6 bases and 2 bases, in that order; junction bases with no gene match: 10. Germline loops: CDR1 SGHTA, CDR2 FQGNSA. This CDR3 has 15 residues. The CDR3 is CASSQAGTDTYEQYF. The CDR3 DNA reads TGTGCCAGCAGTCAAGCCGGGACAGATACCTACGAGCAGTACTTC.

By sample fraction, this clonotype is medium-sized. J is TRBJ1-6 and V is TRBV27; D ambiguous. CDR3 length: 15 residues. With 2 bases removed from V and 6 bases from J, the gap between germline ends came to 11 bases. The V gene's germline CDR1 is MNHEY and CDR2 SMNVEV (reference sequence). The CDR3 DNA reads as TGTGCCAGCAGTTTAGGTGTGGGGTTTAATTCACCCCTCCACTTT. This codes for CASSLGVGFNSPLHF.

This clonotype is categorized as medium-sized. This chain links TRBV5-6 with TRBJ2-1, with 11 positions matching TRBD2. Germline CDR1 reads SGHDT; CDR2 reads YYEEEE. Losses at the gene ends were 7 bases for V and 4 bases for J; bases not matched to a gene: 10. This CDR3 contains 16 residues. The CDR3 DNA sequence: TGTGCCAGCTCCCCTACCGGGACTAGCGGATACAATGAGCAGTTCTTC. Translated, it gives CASSPTGTSGYNEQFF.

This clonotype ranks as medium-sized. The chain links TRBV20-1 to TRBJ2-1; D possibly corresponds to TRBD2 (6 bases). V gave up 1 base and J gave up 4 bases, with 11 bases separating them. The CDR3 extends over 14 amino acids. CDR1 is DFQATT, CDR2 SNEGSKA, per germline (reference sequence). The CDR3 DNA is TGCAGTGCTAGAGTAGCGGCTTTTTACAATGAGCAGTTCTTC. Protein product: CSARVAAFYNEQFF.

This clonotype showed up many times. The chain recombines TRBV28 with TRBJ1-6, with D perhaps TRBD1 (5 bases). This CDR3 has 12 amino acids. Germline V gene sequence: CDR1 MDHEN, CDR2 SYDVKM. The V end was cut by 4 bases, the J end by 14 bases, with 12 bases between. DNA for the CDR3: TGTGCCAGCAGTTCCCTCAGGGTGACCCTCCACTTT. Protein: CASSSLRVTLHF.

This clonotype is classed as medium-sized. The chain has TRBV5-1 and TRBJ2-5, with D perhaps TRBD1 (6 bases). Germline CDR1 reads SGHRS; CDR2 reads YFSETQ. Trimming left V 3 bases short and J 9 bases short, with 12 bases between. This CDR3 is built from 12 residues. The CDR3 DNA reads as TGCGCCAGCAGCTGGGTCGAGGGGGCCCAGTACTTC. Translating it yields CASSWVEGAQYF.

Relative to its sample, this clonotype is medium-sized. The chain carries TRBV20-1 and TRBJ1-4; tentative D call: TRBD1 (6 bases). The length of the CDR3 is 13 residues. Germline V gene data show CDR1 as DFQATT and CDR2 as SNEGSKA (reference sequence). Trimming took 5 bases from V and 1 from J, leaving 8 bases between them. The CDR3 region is CSAADRTNEKLFF. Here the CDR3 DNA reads TGCAGTGCTGCGGACAGAACTAATGAAAAACTGTTTTTT.

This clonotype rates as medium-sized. The CDR3 loop reads CASSFARQETQYF. The CDR3 DNA is TGTGCCAGCAGTTTCGCCAGACAAGAGACCCAGTACTTC. The chain couples TRBV12-3 or TRBV12-4 to TRBJ2-5; D ambiguous. With 3 bases removed from V and 2 bases from J, the gap between germline ends came to 7 bases. There are 13 residues in the CDR3.

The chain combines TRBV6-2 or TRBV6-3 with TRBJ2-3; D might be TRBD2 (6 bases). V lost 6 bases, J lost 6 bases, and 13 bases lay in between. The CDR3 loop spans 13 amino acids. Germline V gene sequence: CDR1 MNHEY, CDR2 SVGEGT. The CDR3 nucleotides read TGTGCCAGCAGGTTTCTAGCGCCGGATACGCAGTATTTT. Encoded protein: CASRFLAPDTQYF.

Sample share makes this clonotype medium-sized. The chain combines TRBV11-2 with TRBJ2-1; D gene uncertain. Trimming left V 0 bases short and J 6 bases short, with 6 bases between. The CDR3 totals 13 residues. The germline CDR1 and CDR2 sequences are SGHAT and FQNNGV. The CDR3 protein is CASSLDTANEQFF. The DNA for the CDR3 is TGTGCCAGCAGCTTAGATACGGCCAATGAGCAGTTCTTC.

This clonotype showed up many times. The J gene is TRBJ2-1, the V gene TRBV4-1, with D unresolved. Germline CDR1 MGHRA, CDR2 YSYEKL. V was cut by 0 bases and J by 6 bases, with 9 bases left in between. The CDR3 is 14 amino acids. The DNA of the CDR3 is TGCGCCAGCAGCCAAGAGGTGCGCGCCAATGAGCAGTTCTTC. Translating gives CASSQEVRANEQFF.

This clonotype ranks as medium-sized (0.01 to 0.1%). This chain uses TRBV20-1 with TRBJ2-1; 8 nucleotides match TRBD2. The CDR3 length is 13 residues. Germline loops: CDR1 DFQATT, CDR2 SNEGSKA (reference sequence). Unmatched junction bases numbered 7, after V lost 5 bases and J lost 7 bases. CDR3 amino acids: CSAPRSGSNEQFF. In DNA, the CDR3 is TGCAGTGCTCCTCGAAGCGGGAGTAATGAGCAGTTCTTC.

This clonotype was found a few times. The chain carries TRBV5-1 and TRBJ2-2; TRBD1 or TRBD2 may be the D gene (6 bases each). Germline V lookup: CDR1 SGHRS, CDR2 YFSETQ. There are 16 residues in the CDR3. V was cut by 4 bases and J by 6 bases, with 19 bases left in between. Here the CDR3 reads CASSPADRTISGELFF. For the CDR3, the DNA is TGCGCCAGCAGCCCCGCAGACAGGACTATCTCCGGGGAGCTGTTTTTT. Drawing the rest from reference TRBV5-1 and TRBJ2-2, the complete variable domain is KAGVTQTPRYLIKTRGQQVTLSCSPISGHRSVSWYQQTPGQGLQFLFEYFSETQRNKGNFPGRFSGRQFSNSRSEMNVSTLELGDSALYLCASSPADRTISGELFFGEGSRLTVL.

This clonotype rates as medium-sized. CDR3 nucleotide sequence: TGTGCCAGCAGTTACGGCGAAAAACTGTTTTTT. Protein sequence: CASSYGEKLFF. This chain uses TRBV6-2 or TRBV6-3 with TRBJ1-4; D unclear. The CDR3 totals 11 residues. The germline V gene encodes CDR1 MNHEY and CDR2 SVGEGT. The V and J ends lost 2 bases and 8 bases respectively, with 3 bases between them.

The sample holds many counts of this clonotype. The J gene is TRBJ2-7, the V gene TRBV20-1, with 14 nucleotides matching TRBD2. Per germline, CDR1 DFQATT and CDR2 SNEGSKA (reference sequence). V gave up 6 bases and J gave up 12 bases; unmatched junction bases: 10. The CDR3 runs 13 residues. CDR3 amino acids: CSATGLAGVELYF. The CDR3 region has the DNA TGCAGTGCCACGGGACTAGCGGGGGTAGAACTGTACTTC.

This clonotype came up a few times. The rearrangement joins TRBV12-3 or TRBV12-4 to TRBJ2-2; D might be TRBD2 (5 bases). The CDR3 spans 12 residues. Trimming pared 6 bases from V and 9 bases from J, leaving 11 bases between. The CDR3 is CASSLLGWELFF. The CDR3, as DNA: TGTGCCAGCAGCCTACTAGGATGGGAGCTGTTTTTT.

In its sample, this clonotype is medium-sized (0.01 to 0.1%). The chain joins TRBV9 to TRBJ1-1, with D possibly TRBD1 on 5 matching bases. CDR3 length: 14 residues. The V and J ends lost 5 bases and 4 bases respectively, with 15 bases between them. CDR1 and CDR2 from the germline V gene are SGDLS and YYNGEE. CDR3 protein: CASSANWGGTEAFF. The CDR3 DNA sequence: TGTGCCAGCAGTGCGAACTGGGGGGGCACTGAAGCTTTCTTT.

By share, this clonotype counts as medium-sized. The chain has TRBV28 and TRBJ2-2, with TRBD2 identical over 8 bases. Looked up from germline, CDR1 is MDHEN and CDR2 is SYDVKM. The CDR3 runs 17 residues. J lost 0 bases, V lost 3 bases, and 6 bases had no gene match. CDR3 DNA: TGTGCCAGCAGTTTCCAACAGCGGGGGCCGAACACCGGGGAGCTGTTTTTT. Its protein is CASSFQQRGPNTGELFF.

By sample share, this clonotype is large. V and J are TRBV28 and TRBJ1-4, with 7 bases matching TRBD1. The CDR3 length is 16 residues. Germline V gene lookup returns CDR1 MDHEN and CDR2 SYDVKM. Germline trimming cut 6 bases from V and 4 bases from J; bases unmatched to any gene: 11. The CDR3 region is CASSQTIQGDNEKLFF. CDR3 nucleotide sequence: TGTGCCAGCAGCCAGACAATTCAGGGGGATAATGAAAAACTGTTTTTT. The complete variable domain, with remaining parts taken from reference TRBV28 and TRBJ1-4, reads DVKVTQSSRYLVKRTGEKVFLECVQDMDHENMFWYRQDPGLGLRLIYFSYDVKMKEKGDIPEGYSVSREKKERFSLILESASTNQTSMYLCASSQTIQGDNEKLFFGSGTQLSVL.

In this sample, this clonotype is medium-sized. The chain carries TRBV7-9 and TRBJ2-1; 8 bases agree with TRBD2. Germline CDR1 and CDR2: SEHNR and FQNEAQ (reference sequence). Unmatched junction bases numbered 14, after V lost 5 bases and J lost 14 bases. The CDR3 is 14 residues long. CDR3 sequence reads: CASSPRIAGSAEFF. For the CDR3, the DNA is TGTGCCAGCAGCCCCCGGATAGCGGGAAGTGCGGAGTTCTTC.

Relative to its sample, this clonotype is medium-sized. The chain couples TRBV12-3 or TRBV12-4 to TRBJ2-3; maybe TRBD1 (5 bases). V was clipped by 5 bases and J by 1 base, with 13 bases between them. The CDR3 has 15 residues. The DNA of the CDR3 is TGTGCCAGCAGTCGGACAACAGTAGGCACAGATACGCAGTATTTT. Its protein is CASSRTTVGTDTQYF.

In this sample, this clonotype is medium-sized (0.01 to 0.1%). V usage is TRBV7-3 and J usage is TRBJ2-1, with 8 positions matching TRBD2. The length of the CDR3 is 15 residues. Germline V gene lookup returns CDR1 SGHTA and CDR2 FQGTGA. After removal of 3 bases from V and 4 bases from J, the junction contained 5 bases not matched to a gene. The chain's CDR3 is CASSLVGREYNEQFF. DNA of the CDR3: TGTGCCAGCAGCTTGGTCGGGAGGGAGTACAATGAGCAGTTCTTC.

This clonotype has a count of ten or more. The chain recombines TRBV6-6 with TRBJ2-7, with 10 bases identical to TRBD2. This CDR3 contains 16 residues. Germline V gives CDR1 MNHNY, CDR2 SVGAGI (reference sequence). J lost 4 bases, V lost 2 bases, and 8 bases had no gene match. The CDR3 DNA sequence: TGTGCCAGCAGTTACACCCGGACTAGCGGTGGTTACGAGCAGTACTTC. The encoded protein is CASSYTRTSGGYEQYF.

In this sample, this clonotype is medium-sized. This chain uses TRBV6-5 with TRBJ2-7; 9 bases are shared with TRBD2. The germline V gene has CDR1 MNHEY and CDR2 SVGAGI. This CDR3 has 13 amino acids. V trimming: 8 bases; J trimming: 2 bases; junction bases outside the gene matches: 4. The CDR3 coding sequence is TGTGCCAGCGCTAGCGGGGCGGCCTACGAGCAGTACTTC. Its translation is CASASGAAYEQYF.

For the CDR3, the DNA is TGTGCCAGCAGTGACGCAGGGTCTGGGGCCAACGTCCTGACTTTC. Its translation: CASSDAGSGANVLTF. This chain links TRBV6-4 with TRBJ2-6; weak D call: TRBD1 (5 bases). Trimming pared 2 bases from V and 1 base from J, leaving 6 bases between. Germline-derived CDR1 and CDR2 are MRHNA and SNTAGT. The CDR3 totals 15 residues.

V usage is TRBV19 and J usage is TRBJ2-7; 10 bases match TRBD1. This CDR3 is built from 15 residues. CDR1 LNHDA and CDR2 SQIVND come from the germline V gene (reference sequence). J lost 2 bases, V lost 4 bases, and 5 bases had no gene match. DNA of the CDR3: TGTGCCAGTAGTAGGGAGGGGACAGGGGCCTACGAGCAGTACTTC. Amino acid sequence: CASSREGTGAYEQYF.

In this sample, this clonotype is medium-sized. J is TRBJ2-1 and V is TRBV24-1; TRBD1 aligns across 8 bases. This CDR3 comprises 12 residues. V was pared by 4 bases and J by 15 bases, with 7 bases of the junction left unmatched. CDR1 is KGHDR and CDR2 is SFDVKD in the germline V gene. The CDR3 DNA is TGTGCCACCAGTGACCCGGACAGGGTTAGGTTCTTC. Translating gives CATSDPDRVRFF.